This T cell receptor (beta chain) was captured by sequencing in a study of blood T cell repertoires in COVID-19. The wider study: The United States, Italy and Spain were the sources of the acute and convalescent COVID-19 samples. T cells, B-cell-depleted T cells, or PBMCs supplied cDNA or gDNA.

The junction had 1 base not matched to a gene; V was cut back by 0 bases and J by 5 bases. From germline, CDR1 is MNHEY and CDR2 SVGAGI. The CDR3 totals 16 residues. Generated by immunoSEQ multiplex PCR, the TCRdb table keeps only in-frame clones and is missing some. The table has 97,000 or so clones, about 88% seen once. The source material was peripheral blood. This clonotype originated in a man aged 45-65 years with active or convalescent COVID-19. The rearrangement uses TRBV6-5 and TRBJ1-6; 10 bases fit TRBD1. The CDR3 DNA reads TGTGCCAGCAGTTACTCAGGGACAGGGGATAATTCACCCCTCCACTTT. Translated: CASSYSGTGDNSPLHF.